The present TCR beta chain was sequenced within a study of T cells in Graves' hyperthyroidism and ophthalmopathy. The wider study: Peripheral blood sampling occurred at initial diagnosis, before any treatment.

Study results and caveats: Most thyroid clonotypes expanded above 0.001 were also detected in blood.

TCR beta CDR3 regions were amplified from RNA. HTBI primers were the set used in a first-round RT-PCR of the TCR CDR3. TCRdb processed the multiplex PCR reads anew with MiXCR; each CDR3 protein has one entry. The data hold more than 500,000 distinct CDR3 sequences, with about 16% observed a single time. Details on this clonotype: The antigen is not known.

Patients were excluded because of uncontrolled infection, other autoimmune disease, pregnancy or lactation. The sequenced sample consisted of blood. The source is a woman under 40 with Graves' hyperthyroidism.

The CDR3 nucleotides read TGTGCCAGCAGCCAATTACAGGGGGCGTCGGGAGGCTACACCTTC. Residues: CASSQLQGASGGYTF. This chain uses TRBV28 with TRBJ1-2, with 9 bases aligning to TRBD1. The V gene's germline CDR1 is MDHEN and CDR2 SYDVKM. V dropped 6 bases and J dropped 8; count of bases not matched to a gene: 13. The CDR3 has 15 amino acids.